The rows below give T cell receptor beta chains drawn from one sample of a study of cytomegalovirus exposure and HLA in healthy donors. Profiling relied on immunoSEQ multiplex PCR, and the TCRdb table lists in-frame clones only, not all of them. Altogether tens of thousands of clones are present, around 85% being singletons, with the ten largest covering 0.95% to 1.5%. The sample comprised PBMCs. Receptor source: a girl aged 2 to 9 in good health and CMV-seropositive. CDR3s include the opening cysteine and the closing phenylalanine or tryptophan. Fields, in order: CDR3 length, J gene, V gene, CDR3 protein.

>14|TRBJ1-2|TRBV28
CASSLLTGDTGYTF
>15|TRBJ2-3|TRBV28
CASSGLAGGTDTQYF
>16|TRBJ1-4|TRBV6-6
CASSYSKPGPNEKLFF
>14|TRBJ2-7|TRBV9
CASSVGGSTYEQYF
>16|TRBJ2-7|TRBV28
CASSWRRDSKSYEQYF
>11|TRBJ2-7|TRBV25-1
CASSGTGKQYF
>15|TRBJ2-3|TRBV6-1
CASSFLAGYTDTQYF
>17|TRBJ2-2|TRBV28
CASRRPVRLAPTGELFF
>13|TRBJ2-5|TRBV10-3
CAISGTGRETQYF
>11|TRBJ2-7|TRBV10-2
CASSELSEQYF
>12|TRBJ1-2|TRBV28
CASTGQGASYTF
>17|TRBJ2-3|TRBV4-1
CASSRLTDRVGPDTQYF
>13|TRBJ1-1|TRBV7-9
CASSAGQGYETFF
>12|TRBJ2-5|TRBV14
CASGQGAETQYF
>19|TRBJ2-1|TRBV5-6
CASSFSGGFGVVNLNEQFF
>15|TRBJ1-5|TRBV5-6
CASSFYRGLKQPQHF
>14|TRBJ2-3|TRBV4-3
CASSPGGAADTQYF
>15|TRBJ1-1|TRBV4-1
CASSQEDRRNTEAFF
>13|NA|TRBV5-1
CASSGQERYEQYF
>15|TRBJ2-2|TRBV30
CACSRDIKNTGELFF
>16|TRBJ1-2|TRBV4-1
CASSPPMRDSLYGYTF
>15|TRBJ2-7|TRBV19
CASSMQGTGYHEQYF
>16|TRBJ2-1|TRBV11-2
CASSLRAGASYNEQFF
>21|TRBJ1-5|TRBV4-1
CASSQVIGFYSDSNSNQPQHF
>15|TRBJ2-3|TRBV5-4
CASSLMTSGRDTQYF
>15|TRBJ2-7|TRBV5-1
CASSSLGGSFYEQYF
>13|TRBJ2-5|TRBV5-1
CASSAALEETQYF
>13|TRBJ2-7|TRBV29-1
CSARTGTTYEQYF
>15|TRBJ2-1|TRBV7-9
CASSLQRTLYNEQFF
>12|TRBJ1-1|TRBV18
CASSQQGTEAFF
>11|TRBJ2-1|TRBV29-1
CSVGRGVEQFF
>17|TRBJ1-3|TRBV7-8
CASSPQPRQENRNTIYF
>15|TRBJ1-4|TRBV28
CASSFLGVGNEKLFF
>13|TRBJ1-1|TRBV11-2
CASSLDRNTEAFF